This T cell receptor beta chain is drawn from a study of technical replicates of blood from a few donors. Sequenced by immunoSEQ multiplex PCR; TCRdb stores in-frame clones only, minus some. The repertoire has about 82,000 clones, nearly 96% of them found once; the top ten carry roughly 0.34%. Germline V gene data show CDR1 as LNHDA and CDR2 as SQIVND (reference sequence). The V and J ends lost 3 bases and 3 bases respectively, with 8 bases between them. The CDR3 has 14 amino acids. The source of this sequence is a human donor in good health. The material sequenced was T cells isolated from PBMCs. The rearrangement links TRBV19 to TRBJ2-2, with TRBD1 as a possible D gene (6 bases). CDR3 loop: CASSIAGDTGELFF. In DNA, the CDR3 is TGTGCCAGTAGTATTGCAGGGGACACCGGGGAGCTGTTTTTT. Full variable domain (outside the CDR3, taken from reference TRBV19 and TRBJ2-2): DGGITQSPKYLFRKEGQNVTLSCEQNLNHDAMYWYRQDPGQGLRLIYYSQIVNDFQKGDIAEGYSVSREKKESFPLTVTSAQKNPTAFYLCASSIAGDTGELFFGEGSRLTVL.